The rows below give T cell receptor beta chains drawn from one sample of a study of blood T cell repertoires in COVID-19. Measured with immunoSEQ multiplex PCR; TCRdb has only the in-frame clones, and not every one. The sample has about 340,000 clones, under 95% seen once. The source material was PBMCs or T cells enriched from blood (not recorded which). Receptors originate from a woman younger than 45 who had recovered from COVID-19. CDR3s include the opening cysteine and the closing phenylalanine or tryptophan. A D gene is named only where the DNA matches it firmly. The listing skips clone size in some rows; elsewhere it reads once, few, many or a size class.

len	d_gene	abundance	v_gene	j_gene	CDR3aa	CDR3nt
13	-	once	TRBV5-1	TRBJ2-2	CASSPDTTGELFF	TGCGCCAGCAGCCCAGACACCACCGGGGAGCTGTTTTTT
15	-	once	TRBV5-1	TRBJ1-3	CASSPMAGTGNTIYF	TGCGCCAGCAGTCCAATGGCGGGGACTGGAAACACCATATATTTT
11	-	once	TRBV28	TRBJ2-7	CASSFYYEQYF	TGTGCCAGCAGTTTCTACTACGAGCAGTACTTC
16	-	-	TRBV2	TRBJ1-6	CASKGSSGVVNSPLHF	TGTGCCAGCAAGGGCAGCTCAGGGGTGGTTAATTCACCCCTCCACTTT
16	TRBD1	-	TRBV18	TRBJ1-6	CASSPAGQVGNSPLHF	TGTGCCAGCTCACCAGCAGGACAGGTTGGGAATTCACCCCTCCACTTT
12	-	-	TRBV2	TRBJ2-7	CASSEGSPEQYF	TGTGCCAGCAGTGAAGGCAGTCCCGAGCAGTACTTC
14	-	-	TRBV30	TRBJ1-3	CAWSRRNSGNTIYF	TGTGCCTGGAGCAGGCGCAACTCTGGAAACACCATATATTTT
14	-	-	TRBV11-1	TRBJ1-6	CASSRNEGGSPLHF	TGTGCCAGCAGCCGAAATGAGGGAGGATCACCCCTCCACTTT
13	-	-	TRBV28	TRBJ1-6	CASSDNSYSPLHF	TGTGCCAGCAGTGACAACAGCTATTCACCCCTCCACTTT
16	-	-	TRBV19	TRBJ2-2	CASSTPPLTSTGELFF	TGTGCCAGTAGTACCCCTCCCCTGACATCCACCGGGGAGCTGTTTTTT
15	-	-	TRBV9	TRBJ1-2	CASSSREGSGDGYTF	TGTGCCAGCAGCTCCCGGGAAGGGAGTGGTGATGGCTACACCTTC
15	-	-	TRBV11-2	TRBJ1-1	CASSLDQGVGTEAFF	TGTGCCAGCAGCTTAGATCAAGGGGTTGGCACTGAAGCTTTCTTT
15	-	-	TRBV28	TRBJ1-3	CASSLGGFSGNTIYF	TGTGCCAGCAGTTTGGGGGGTTTCTCTGGAAACACCATATATTTT
16	TRBD1	-	TRBV28	TRBJ2-2	CASSTKTGGYTGELFF	TGTGCCAGCAGTACCAAGACAGGGGGTTACACCGGGGAGCTGTTTTTT
14	TRBD1	-	TRBV7-2	TRBJ1-2	CASSSTGASYGYTF	TGTGCCAGCAGCTCCACAGGGGCCAGCTATGGCTACACCTTC
15	TRBD1	-	TRBV5-1	TRBJ2-2	CASSAGTGPTGELFF	TGCGCCAGCAGCGCCGGGACAGGGCCAACCGGGGAGCTGTTTTTT
13	-	-	TRBV5-1	TRBJ1-5	CASSTGWDQPQHF	TGCGCCAGCAGTACGGGGTGGGATCAGCCCCAGCATTTT
18	-	many	TRBV7-2	TRBJ2-4	CASSLGGLRVLAKNIQYF	TGTGCCAGCAGCTTAGGCGGGCTGCGGGTTTTAGCCAAAAACATTCAGTACTTC
13	-	-	TRBV28	TRBJ1-5	CAGGWANAQPQHF	TGTGCCGGGGGGTGGGCCAATGCACAGCCCCAGCATTTT
15	TRBD1	-	TRBV11-2	TRBJ1-5	CASSRGTGGNQPQHF	TGTGCCAGCAGTCGCGGGACAGGGGGAAATCAGCCCCAGCATTTT
13	-	-	TRBV7-2	TRBJ2-7	CASRGPLGYEQYF	TGTGCCAGCAGGGGCCCTCTCGGTTACGAGCAGTACTTC
15	TRBD1	-	TRBV4-3	TRBJ2-1	CASSQDWDRSNEQFF	TGCGCCAGCAGCCAAGATTGGGACAGGTCCAATGAGCAGTTCTTC
14	-	-	TRBV30	TRBJ2-2	CAWSGVQGNRELFF	TGTGCCTGGAGTGGAGTACAGGGAAACCGGGAGCTGTTTTTT
14	TRBD2	-	TRBV19	TRBJ2-7	CASSKTSGGFEQYF	TGTGCCAGTAGCAAGACTAGCGGGGGGTTTGAGCAGTACTTC
18	TRBD2	-	TRBV29-1	TRBJ2-3	CSVSWARGSGRVADTQYF	TGCAGCGTTAGTTGGGCGCGAGGTAGCGGGAGGGTCGCAGATACGCAGTATTTT
15	-	-	TRBV6-5	TRBJ1-3	CASSYSRQAGNTIYF	TGTGCCAGCAGTTACTCGAGACAGGCTGGAAACACCATATATTTT
17	TRBD2	-	TRBV7-3	TRBJ2-7	CASSLTGPGGIGYEQYF	TGTGCCAGCAGCTTAACTGGTCCGGGGGGGATTGGCTACGAGCAGTACTTC
15	TRBD1	-	TRBV6-5	TRBJ2-7	CASSYSGTGGDEQYF	TGTGCCAGCAGTTACTCGGGGACAGGGGGGGACGAGCAGTACTTC
15	-	-	TRBV18	TRBJ2-7	CASSPPGRSPYEQYF	TGTGCCAGCTCACCACCTGGCCGTAGCCCCTACGAGCAGTACTTC
12	-	-	TRBV12-3/TRBV12-4	TRBJ2-1	CASSYRDYEQFF	TGTGCCAGCAGTTACCGGGACTATGAGCAGTTCTTC
16	-	once	TRBV5-1	TRBJ2-3	CASSSHVAASTDTQYF	TGCGCCAGCAGCTCCCATGTGGCGGCTAGCACAGATACGCAGTATTTT
17	TRBD2	-	TRBV5-4	TRBJ2-5	CASSSSLRSGIRETQYF	TGTGCCAGCAGCTCTAGCCTCCGGAGCGGGATAAGAGAGACCCAGTACTTC
13	TRBD1	-	TRBV30	TRBJ2-3	CARQDRVGDTQYF	TGTGCCAGACAGGACAGGGTGGGAGATACGCAGTATTTT
16	-	-	TRBV13	TRBJ2-6	CASRATGYSGANVLTF	TGTGCCAGCAGAGCTACAGGGTACTCTGGGGCCAACGTCCTGACTTTC
13	TRBD1	-	TRBV30	TRBJ2-1	CAWTKTGDNEQFF	TGTGCCTGGACTAAGACAGGGGACAATGAGCAGTTCTTC
14	TRBD1	-	TRBV28	TRBJ1-5	CASGKGTANQPQHF	TGTGCCAGCGGAAAAGGGACAGCGAATCAGCCCCAGCATTTT
12	-	once	TRBV28	TRBJ1-5	CASSLQNQPQHF	TGTGCCAGCAGTTTACAGAATCAGCCCCAGCATTTT
15	TRBD2	-	TRBV18	TRBJ2-1	CASSPPAGVYNEQFF	TGTGCCAGCTCACCACCAGCGGGAGTCTACAATGAGCAGTTCTTC
13	TRBD1	-	TRBV6-1	TRBJ1-2	CASSERTGYGYTF	TGTGCCAGCAGTGAACGGACAGGGTATGGCTACACCTTC
13	-	-	TRBV2	TRBJ2-7	CASSLRDNYEQYF	TGTGCCAGCAGCCTCCGGGACAACTACGAGCAGTACTTC
13	-	-	TRBV6-2/TRBV6-3	TRBJ1-2	CASTPVANYGYTF	TGTGCCAGCACCCCCGTAGCTAACTATGGCTACACCTTC
14	TRBD1	-	TRBV19	TRBJ2-1	CASSKEQGDGEQFF	TGTGCCAGTAGTAAAGAACAGGGGGATGGTGAGCAGTTCTTC
16	TRBD1	-	TRBV10-3	TRBJ1-4	CAISELPGQGVEKLFF	TGTGCCATCAGTGAGTTACCGGGACAGGGAGTTGAAAAACTGTTTTTT
17	-	-	TRBV28	TRBJ2-7	CASSLPPRQDPPYEQYF	TGTGCCAGCAGTTTACCCCCCCGACAGGACCCCCCCTACGAGCAGTACTTC
14	TRBD1	-	TRBV29-1	TRBJ1-1	CSAGQGSTNTEAFF	TGCAGCGCGGGACAGGGGAGTACGAACACTGAAGCTTTCTTT
12	TRBD1	-	TRBV7-9	TRBJ1-1	CASSLGQGLAFF	TGTGCCAGCAGCTTAGGACAGGGGTTGGCTTTCTTT
13	TRBD1	-	TRBV6-1	TRBJ1-1	CASSEPGQEQAFF	TGTGCCAGCAGTGAGCCCGGACAGGAACAAGCTTTCTTT
12	-	-	TRBV19	TRBJ1-3	CASSMHRNTIYF	TGTGCCAGTAGTATGCACAGGAACACCATATATTTT